This TCR beta chain emerged from a study of cytomegalovirus exposure and HLA in healthy donors. Whole-study results and caveats: An analysis that was carried out later associated approximately 17,000 TCR beta sequences with HLA alleles at 0.05 false discovery rate.

PCR involved 60 Vbeta and 13 Jbeta primers. The authors' processing: The count from a later analysis was about 80 million unique TCR beta chains, 9 million to 12 million of them shared. Some clones are missing from TCRdb's copy, which holds only in-frame ones; the method was immunoSEQ multiplex PCR. That table is the source of V, J and clone size, and D and trimming were worked out from the DNA. The sample lists about 150,000 clones; roughly 80% were seen once. Notes on this clone: The antigen remains undetermined.

The CDR3 covers 15 residues. The J segment lost 5 bases and the V segment lost 6 bases, leaving 6 bases of the junction unmatched. Germline assignment: CDR1 MNHEY and CDR2 SMNVEV (reference sequence). This TCR was recovered from a man aged 30 to 45 in good health and CMV-seropositive. Sequenced input: PBMCs. The chain links TRBV27 to TRBJ2-1, with 11 positions matching TRBD2. The chain's CDR3 is CASSPLAGDNNEQFF. CDR3 coding DNA: TGTGCCAGCAGCCCACTAGCGGGAGATAACAATGAGCAGTTCTTC.